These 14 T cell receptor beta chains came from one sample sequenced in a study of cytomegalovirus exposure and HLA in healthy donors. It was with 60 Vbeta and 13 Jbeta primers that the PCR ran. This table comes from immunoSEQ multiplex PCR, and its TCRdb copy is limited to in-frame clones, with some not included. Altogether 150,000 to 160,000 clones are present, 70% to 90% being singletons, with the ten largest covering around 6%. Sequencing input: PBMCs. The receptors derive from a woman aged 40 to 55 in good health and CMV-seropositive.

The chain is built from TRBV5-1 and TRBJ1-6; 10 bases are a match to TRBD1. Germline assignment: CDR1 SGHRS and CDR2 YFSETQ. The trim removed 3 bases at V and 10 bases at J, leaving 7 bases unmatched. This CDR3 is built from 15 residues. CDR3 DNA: TGCGCCAGCAGCTATAGACAGGGGGCGGGATCACCCCTCCACTTT. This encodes CASSYRQGAGSPLHF.

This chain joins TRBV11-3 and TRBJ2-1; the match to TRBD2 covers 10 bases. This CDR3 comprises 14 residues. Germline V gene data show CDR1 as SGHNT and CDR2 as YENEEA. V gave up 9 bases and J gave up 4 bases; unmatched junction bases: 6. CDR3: CASTGGLAYNEQFF. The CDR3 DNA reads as TGTGCCAGTACGGGGGGACTAGCGTACAATGAGCAGTTCTTC.

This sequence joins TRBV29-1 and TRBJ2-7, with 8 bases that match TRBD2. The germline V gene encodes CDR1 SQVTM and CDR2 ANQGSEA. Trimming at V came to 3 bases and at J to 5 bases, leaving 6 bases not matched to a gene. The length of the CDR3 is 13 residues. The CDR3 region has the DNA TGCAGCGTTGAGAGCGGGAGAGGAAACGAGCAGTACTTC. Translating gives CSVESGRGNEQYF.

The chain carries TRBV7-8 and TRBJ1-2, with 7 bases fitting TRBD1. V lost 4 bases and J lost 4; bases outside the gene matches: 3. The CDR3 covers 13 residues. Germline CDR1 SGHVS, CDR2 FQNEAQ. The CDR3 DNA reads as TGTGCCAGCAGCTCGGACAGGTCCTATGGCTACACCTTC. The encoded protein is CASSSDRSYGYTF.

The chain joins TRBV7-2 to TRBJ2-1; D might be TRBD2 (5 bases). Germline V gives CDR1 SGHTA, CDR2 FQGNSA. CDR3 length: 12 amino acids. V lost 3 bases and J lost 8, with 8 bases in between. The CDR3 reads CASSLSRDEQFF. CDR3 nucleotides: TGTGCCAGCAGCTTGTCGAGGGATGAGCAGTTCTTC.

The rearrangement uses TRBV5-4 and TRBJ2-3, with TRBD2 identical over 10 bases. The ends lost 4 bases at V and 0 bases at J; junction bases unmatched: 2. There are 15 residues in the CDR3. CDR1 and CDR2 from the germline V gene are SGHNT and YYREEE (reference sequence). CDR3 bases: TGTGCCAGCAGCCGGACTAGCGGTAGCACAGATACGCAGTATTTT. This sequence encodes CASSRTSGSTDTQYF.

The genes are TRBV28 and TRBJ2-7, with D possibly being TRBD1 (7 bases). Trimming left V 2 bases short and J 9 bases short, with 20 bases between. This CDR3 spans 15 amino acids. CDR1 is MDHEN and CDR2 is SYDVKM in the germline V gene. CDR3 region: CASSLRRDSRVGQYF. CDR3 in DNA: TGTGCCAGCAGTTTAAGGCGGGACAGTCGGGTTGGGCAGTACTTC.

CDR3 region: CASSISTGVAYEQYF. The CDR3 region has the DNA TGTGCCAGTAGTATATCGACAGGCGTAGCCTACGAGCAGTACTTC. The chain is built from TRBV19 and TRBJ2-7; D possibly corresponds to TRBD1 (6 bases). The V gene's germline CDR1 is LNHDA and CDR2 SQIVND (reference sequence). The CDR3 runs to 15 residues. With 2 bases removed from V and 2 bases from J, the gap between germline ends came to 13 bases.

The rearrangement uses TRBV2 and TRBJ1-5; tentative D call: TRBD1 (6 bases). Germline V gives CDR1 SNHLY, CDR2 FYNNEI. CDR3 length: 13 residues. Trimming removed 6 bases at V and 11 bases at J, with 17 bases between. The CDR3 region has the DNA TGTGCCAGCAGCGGACAGCCGCTGGGGACCCAGCATTTT. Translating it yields CASSGQPLGTQHF.

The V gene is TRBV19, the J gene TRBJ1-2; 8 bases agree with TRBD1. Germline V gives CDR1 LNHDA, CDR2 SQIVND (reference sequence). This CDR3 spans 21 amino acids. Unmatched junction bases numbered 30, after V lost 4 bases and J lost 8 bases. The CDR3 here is CASSTRTGLPIIYFEPLGYTF. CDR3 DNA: TGTGCCAGTAGTACCCGGACAGGGCTACCTATTATTTACTTTGAACCTCTGGGCTACACCTTC.

The CDR3 sequence is CASSPRGPTAGELFF. The CDR3 DNA reads TGCGCCAGCAGCCCCAGGGGGCCCACCGCCGGGGAGCTGTTTTTT. J is TRBJ2-2 and V is TRBV5-1, with 8 bases that match TRBD1. V lost 4 bases, J lost 6 bases, and 8 bases stayed unmatched. Germline CDR1 and CDR2: SGHRS and YFSETQ. The CDR3 has 15 amino acids.

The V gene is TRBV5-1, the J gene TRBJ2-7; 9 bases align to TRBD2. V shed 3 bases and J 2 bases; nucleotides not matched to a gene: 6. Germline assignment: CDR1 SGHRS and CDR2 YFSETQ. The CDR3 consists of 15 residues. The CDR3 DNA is TGCGCCAGCAGCTCCTTAGCGGGGGCTCCCTACGAGCAGTACTTC. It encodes CASSSLAGAPYEQYF.

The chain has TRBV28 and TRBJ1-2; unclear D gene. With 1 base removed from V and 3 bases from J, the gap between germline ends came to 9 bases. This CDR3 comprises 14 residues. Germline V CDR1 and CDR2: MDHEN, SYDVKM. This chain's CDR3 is CASSLSGLDYGYTF. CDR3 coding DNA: TGTGCCAGCAGTTTATCAGGACTCGACTATGGCTACACCTTC.

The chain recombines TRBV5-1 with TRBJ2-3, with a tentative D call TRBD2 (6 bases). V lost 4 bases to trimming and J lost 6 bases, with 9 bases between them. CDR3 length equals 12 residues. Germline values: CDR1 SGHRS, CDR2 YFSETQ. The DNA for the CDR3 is TGCGCCAGCAGCAGTACTAGCGATACGCAGTATTTT. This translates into CASSSTSDTQYF.